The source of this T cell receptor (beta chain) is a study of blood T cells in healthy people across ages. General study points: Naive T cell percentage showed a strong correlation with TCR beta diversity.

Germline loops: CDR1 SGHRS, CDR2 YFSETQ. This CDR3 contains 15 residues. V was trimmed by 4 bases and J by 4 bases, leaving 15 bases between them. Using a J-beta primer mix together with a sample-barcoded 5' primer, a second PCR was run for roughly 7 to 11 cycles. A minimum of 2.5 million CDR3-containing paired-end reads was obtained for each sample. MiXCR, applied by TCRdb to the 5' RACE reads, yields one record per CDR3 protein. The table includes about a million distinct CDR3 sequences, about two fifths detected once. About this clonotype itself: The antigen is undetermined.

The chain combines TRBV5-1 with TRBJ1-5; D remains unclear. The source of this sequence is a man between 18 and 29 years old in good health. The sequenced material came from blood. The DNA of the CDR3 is TGCGCCAGCAGCCCGGGAGGCGGCGCGAATCAGCCCCAGCATTTT. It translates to CASSPGGGANQPQHF.